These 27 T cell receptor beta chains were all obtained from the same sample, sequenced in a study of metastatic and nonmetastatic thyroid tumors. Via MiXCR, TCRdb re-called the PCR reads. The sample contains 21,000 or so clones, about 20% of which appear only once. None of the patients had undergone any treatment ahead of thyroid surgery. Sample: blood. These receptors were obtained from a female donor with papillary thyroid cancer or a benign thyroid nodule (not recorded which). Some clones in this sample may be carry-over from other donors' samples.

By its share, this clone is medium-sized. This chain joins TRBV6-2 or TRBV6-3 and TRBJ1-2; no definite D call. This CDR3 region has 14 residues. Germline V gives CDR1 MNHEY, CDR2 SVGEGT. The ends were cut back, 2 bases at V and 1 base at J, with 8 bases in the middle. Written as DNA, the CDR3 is TGTGCCAGCAGTTACGGCCCGGTTAACTATGGCTACACCTTC. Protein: CASSYGPVNYGYTF.

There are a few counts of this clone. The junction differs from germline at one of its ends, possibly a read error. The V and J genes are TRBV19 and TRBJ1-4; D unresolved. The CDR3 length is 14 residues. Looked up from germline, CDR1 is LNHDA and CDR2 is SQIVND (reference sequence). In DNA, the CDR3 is TGTGCCAGTAGTAACCGGGGTCGCGATGAAATACTGTTTTTT. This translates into CASSNRGRDEILFF.

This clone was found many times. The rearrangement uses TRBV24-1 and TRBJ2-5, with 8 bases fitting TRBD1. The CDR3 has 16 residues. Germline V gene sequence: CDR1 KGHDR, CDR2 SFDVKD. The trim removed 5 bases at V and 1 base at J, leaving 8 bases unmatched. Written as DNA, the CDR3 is TGTGCCACCAGTGGCCCGTCGACAGGGGCCCAAGAGACCCAGTACTTC. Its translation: CATSGPSTGAQETQYF.

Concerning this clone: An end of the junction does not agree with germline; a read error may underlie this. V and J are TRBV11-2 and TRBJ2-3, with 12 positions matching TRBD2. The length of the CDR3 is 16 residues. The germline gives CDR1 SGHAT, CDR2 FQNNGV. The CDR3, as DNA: TGTGCCAGCAGCAGGACTAGCGGGGCGGGCACAGATACTCAGTATTTT. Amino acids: CASSRTSGAGTDTQYF.

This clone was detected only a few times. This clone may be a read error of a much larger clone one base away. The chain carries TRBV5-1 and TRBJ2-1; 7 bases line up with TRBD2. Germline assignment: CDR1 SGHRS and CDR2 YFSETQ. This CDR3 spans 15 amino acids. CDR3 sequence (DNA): TGCGCCGGCAGCTTGACTAGCCTTTCTTACAATGAGCAGTTCTTC. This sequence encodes CAGSLTSLSYNEQFF.

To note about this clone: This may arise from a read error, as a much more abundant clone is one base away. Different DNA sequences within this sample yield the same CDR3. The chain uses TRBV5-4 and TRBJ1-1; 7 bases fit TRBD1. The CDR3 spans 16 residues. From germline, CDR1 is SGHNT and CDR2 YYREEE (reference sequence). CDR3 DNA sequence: TGTGCCAGCAGCTCCGAAGAAACGACAGGGAACACCGAAGCTTTCTTT. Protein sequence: CASSSEETTGNTEAFF.

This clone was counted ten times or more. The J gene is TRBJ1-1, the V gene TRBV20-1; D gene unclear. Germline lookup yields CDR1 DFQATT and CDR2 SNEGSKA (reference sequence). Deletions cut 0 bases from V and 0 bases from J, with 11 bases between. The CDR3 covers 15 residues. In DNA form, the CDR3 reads TGCAGTGCTAGAGATCAGGAGCTCGTGAACACTGAAGCTTTCTTT. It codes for CSARDQELVNTEAFF.

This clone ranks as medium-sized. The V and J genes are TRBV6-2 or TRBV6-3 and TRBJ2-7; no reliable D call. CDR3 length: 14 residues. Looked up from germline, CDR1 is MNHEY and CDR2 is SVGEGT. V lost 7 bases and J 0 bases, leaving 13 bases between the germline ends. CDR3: CASTLIGGSYEQYF. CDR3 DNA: TGTGCCAGCACTCTAATCGGTGGCTCCTACGAGCAGTACTTC.

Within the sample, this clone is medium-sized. CDR3 in amino acids: CASNAGGGTTNEKLFF. DNA of the CDR3: TGCGCCAGCAACGCAGGGGGGGGGACGACTAATGAAAAACTGTTTTTT. V is TRBV4-1 and J is TRBJ1-4; 7 bases match TRBD1. V was pared by 7 bases and J by 2 bases, with 10 bases of the junction left unmatched. Germline CDR1 and CDR2: MGHRA and YSYEKL. There are 16 residues in the CDR3.

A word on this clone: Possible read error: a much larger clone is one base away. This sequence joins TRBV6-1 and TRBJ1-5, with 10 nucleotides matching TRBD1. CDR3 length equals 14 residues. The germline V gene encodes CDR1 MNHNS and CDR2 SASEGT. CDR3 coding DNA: TGTGCCAGCAGTCTGGGACAGGGGCAAGGGCCCCATCATTTT. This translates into CASSLGQGQGPHHF.

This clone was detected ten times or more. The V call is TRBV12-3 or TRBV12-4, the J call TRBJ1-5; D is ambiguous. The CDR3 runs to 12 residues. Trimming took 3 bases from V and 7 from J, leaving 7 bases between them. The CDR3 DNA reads TGTGCCAGCAGTTTCGGGGAACAGCCCCAGCATTTT. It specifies CASSFGEQPQHF.

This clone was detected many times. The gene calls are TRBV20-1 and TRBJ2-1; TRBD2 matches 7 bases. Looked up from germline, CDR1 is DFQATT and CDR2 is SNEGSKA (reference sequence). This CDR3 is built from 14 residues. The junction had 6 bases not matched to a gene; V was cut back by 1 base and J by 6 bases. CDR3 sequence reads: CSARVRREVNEQFF. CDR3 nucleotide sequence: TGCAGTGCTAGAGTACGCCGGGAGGTCAATGAGCAGTTCTTC.

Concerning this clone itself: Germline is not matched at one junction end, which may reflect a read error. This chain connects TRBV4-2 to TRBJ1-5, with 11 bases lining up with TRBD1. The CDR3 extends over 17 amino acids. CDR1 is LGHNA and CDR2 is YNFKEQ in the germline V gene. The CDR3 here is CASSQEGQGTGGQPQHF. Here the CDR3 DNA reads TGTGCCAGCAGTCAAGAGGGTCAGGGGACAGGGGGTCAGCCCCAGCATTTT.

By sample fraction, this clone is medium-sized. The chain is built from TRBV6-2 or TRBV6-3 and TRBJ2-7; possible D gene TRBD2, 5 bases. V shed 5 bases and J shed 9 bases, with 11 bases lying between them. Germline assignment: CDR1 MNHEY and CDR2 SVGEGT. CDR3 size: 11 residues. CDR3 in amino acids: CASSGRGGQYF. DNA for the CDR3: TGTGCCAGCAGTGGCCGGGGTGGGCAGTACTTC.

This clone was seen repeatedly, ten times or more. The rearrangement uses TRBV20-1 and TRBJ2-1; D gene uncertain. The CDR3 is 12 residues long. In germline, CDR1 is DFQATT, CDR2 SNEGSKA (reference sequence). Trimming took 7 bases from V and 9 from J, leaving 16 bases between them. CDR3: CSVGPRLGEQFF. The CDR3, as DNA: TGCAGTGTCGGACCGCGATTGGGTGAGCAGTTCTTC.

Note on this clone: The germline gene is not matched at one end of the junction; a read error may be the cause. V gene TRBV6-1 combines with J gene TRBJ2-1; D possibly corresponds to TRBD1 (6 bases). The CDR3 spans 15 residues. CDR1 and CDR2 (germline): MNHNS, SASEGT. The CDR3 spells CASSPGVDSHNEQFF. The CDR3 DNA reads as TGTGCCAGCAGCCCAGGGGTGGACTCCCACAATGAGCAGTTCTTC.

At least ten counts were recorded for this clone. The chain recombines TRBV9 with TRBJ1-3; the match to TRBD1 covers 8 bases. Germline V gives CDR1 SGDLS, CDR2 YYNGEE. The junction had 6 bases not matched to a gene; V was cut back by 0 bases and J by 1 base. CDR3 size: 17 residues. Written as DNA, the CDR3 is TGTGCCAGCAGCGTAGAAGGACAGGGAAGTTCTGGAAACACCATATATTTT. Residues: CASSVEGQGSSGNTIYF.

CDR3 DNA sequence: TGCAGTGCCCTTGCGACAGGGGCAGATGAGCAGTACTTC. Protein: CSALATGADEQYF. The chain employs TRBV20-1 and TRBJ2-7, with 8 bases lining up with TRBD1. The CDR3 covers 13 residues. With 6 bases clipped from V and 7 bases from J, the junction kept 11 bases outside the gene matches. The germline V gene has CDR1 DFQATT and CDR2 SNEGSKA (reference sequence).

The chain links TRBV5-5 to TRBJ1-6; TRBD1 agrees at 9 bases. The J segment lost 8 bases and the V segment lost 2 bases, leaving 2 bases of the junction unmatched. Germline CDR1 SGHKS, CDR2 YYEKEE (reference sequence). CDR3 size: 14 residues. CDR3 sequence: CASSLRDRDSPLHF. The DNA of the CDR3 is TGTGCCAGCAGCTTAAGGGACAGGGATTCACCCCTCCACTTT.

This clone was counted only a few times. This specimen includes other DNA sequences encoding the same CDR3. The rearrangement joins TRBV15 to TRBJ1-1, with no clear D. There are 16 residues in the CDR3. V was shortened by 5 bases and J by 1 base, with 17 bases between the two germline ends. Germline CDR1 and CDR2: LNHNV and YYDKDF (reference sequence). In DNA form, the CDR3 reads TGTGCCACCAGCCCCCGTGAGGGTGCAGCGAACACTGAAGCTTTCTTT. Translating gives CATSPREGAANTEAFF.

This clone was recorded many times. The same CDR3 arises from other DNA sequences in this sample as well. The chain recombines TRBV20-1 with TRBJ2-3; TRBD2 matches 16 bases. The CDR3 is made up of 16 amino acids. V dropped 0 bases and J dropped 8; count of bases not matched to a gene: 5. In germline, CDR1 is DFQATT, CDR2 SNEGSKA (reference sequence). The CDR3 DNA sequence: TGCAGTGCTAGAGACCGGGGACTAGCGGGAGGGCCTACGCAGTATTTT. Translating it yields CSARDRGLAGGPTQYF.

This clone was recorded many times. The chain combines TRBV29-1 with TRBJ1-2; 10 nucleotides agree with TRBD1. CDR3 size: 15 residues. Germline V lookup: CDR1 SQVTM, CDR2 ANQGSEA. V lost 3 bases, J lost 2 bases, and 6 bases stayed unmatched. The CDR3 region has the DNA TGCAGCGTTGATGAGGACAGGGGGAAAAACTATGGCTACACCTTC. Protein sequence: CSVDEDRGKNYGYTF.

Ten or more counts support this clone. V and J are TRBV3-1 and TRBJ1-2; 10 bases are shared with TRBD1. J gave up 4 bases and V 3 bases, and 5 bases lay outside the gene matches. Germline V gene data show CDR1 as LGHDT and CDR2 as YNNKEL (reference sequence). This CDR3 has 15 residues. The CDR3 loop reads CASSHGTGAGYGYTF. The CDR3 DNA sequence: TGTGCCAGCAGCCACGGGACAGGGGCAGGCTATGGCTACACCTTC.

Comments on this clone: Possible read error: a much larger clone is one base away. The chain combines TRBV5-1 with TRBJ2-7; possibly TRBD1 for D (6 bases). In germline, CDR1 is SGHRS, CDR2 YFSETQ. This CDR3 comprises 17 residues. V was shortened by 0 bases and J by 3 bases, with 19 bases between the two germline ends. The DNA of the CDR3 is TGCGCCAGCAGCTTGGCGAACCTCCGGGGCAGGGGCTACGAGCAGTACTTC. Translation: CASSLANLRGRGYEQYF.

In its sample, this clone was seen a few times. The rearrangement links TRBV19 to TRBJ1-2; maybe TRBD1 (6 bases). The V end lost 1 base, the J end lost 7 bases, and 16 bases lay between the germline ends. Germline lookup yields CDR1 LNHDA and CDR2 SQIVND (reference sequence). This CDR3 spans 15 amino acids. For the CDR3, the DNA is TGTGCCAGTAGTATAGCGGAACAGGGAGGGGGTGGCTACACCTTC. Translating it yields CASSIAEQGGGGYTF.

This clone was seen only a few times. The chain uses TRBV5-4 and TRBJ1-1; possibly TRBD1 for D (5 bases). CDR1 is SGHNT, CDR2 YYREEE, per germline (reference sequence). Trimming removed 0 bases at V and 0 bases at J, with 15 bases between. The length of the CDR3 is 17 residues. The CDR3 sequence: CASSLGFAGNMNTEAFF. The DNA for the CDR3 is TGTGCCAGCAGCTTGGGGTTTGCAGGGAACATGAACACTGAAGCTTTCTTT.

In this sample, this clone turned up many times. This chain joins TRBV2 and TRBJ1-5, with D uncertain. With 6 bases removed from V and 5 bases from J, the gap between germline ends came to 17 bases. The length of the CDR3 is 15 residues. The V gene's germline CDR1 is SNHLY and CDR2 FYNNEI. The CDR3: CASRDWEIGDQPQHF. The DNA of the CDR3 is TGTGCCAGCAGGGACTGGGAAATTGGGGATCAGCCCCAGCATTTT.